A single sample gave rise to the 12 T cell receptor beta chains below, sequenced in a study of CD8 T cells in ankylosing spondylitis. The study's findings and limits: A motif in TCR beta, a set of several highly homologous variants, appeared characteristic of ankylosing spondylitis blood.

No cognate antigen is known for these TCRs. TCRdb re-called the 5' RACE reads with MiXCR, one entry per CDR3 protein. The repertoire holds fewer than 400,000 distinct CDR3 sequences, with less than 9.5% as singletons. Sequenced material: blood, either unsorted or a sorted T cell fraction (not recorded which). These receptors were taken from a male donor with ankylosing spondylitis.

The chain uses TRBV29-1 and TRBJ1-2; D is unresolved. The CDR3 runs 11 residues. Trimming left V 3 bases short and J 8 bases short, with 10 bases between. Germline CDR1 and CDR2: SQVTM and ANQGSEA. DNA for the CDR3: TGCAGCGTTGATGATGGGTCGGGCTACACCTTC. Translation gives CSVDDGSGYTF.

This clonotype has more than one count but fewer than ten. The V call is TRBV2, the J call TRBJ2-1; 7 bases line up with TRBD1. The CDR3 consists of 14 residues. CDR1 is SNHLY, CDR2 FYNNEI, per germline. The J segment lost 7 bases and the V segment lost 6 bases, leaving 9 bases of the junction unmatched. CDR3 loop: CASRAGGTSNEQFF. In nucleotides, the CDR3 is TGTGCCAGCAGGGCAGGGGGAACCTCGAATGAGCAGTTCTTC.

This clonotype was seen only a few times. The chain employs TRBV20-1 and TRBJ1-5; D gene unclear. Germline assignment: CDR1 DFQATT and CDR2 SNEGSKA (reference sequence). Deletions cut 1 base from V and 4 bases from J, with 11 bases between. CDR3 length: 14 amino acids. The CDR3 sequence is CSARAPRANQPQHF. CDR3 coding DNA: TGCAGTGCTAGAGCCCCTAGGGCTAATCAGCCCCAGCATTTT.

As DNA, the CDR3 is TGCAGTGCTAGAGATCTTCGGGCCCACGACGGGCGCGCGGGCGAGCAGTACTTC. Protein sequence: CSARDLRAHDGRAGEQYF. The chain carries TRBV20-1 and TRBJ2-7; weak D call: TRBD2 (5 bases). CDR3 length: 18 amino acids. V was shortened by 0 bases and J by 6 bases, with 27 bases between the two germline ends. In germline, CDR1 is DFQATT, CDR2 SNEGSKA (reference sequence).

This clonotype was detected a few times. The chain uses TRBV6-5 and TRBJ1-5, with D possibly TRBD1 on 6 matching bases. The germline V gene has CDR1 MNHEY and CDR2 SVGAGI. This CDR3 spans 16 amino acids. Between the trimmed V and J ends, which lost 0 bases and 5 bases, there was a span of 14 bases. The CDR3 spells CASSYSRGAVDQPQHF. The CDR3, as DNA: TGTGCCAGCAGTTACTCTAGGGGGGCGGTAGATCAGCCCCAGCATTTT.

The chain employs TRBV11-2 and TRBJ2-7; D remains ambiguous. V lost 3 bases and J 6 bases, leaving 12 bases between the germline ends. This CDR3 comprises 13 residues. The germline gives CDR1 SGHAT, CDR2 FQNNGV. The CDR3 is CASSLRSQAEQYF. As DNA, the CDR3 is TGTGCCAGCAGCTTGCGAAGTCAGGCCGAGCAGTACTTC.

This clonotype was observed a handful of times. The rearrangement links TRBV24-1 to TRBJ2-2, with D uncertain. CDR1 KGHDR and CDR2 SFDVKD come from the germline V gene. V was trimmed by 2 bases and J by 1 base, leaving 4 bases between them. The CDR3 consists of 14 residues. CDR3 nucleotide sequence: TGTGCCACCAGTGATTACAAGAACACCGGGGAGCTGTTTTTT. It is translated as CATSDYKNTGELFF.

The genes are TRBV12-3 or TRBV12-4 and TRBJ2-1, with 7 positions matching TRBD2. This CDR3 contains 13 residues. After removal of 3 bases from V and 12 bases from J, the junction contained 8 bases not matched to a gene. The CDR3, as DNA: TGTGCCAGCAGTTTTTGGGGGGGTGCGGTGCAGTTCTTC. This codes for CASSFWGGAVQFF.

This clonotype occurred many times. This chain links TRBV3-1 with TRBJ2-7; 9 bases map to TRBD1. Germline V CDR1 and CDR2: LGHDT, YNNKEL (reference sequence). V shed 4 bases and J 0 bases; nucleotides not matched to a gene: 1. This CDR3 spans 14 amino acids. This CDR3 is CASSPTGGSYEQYF. DNA of the CDR3: TGTGCCAGCAGCCCGACAGGGGGCTCCTACGAGCAGTACTTC.

This clonotype occurred a few times. The rearrangement joins TRBV12-3 or TRBV12-4 to TRBJ1-5, with D perhaps matching TRBD1 (5 bases). The CDR3 is 14 amino acids. Trimming left V 2 bases short and J 4 bases short, with 9 bases between. The CDR3 sequence: CASSLHHRNQPQHF. CDR3 in DNA: TGTGCCAGCAGTTTACACCACAGGAATCAGCCCCAGCATTTT.

The chain couples TRBV11-2 to TRBJ1-2; D not certain. V was clipped by 3 bases and J by 2 bases, with 13 bases between them. This CDR3 spans 15 amino acids. Germline V gives CDR1 SGHAT, CDR2 FQNNGV. CDR3 nucleotides: TGTGCCAGCAGCTTCGAAGGGCCTTCCAACTATGGCTACACCTTC. This gives the protein CASSFEGPSNYGYTF.

Regarding this clonotype: This could be a read error, since a much larger clone is one nucleotide away. The chain has TRBV12-3 or TRBV12-4 and TRBJ2-2, with TRBD1 identical over 7 bases. CDR3 length: 15 residues. The CDR3 bases are TGTGCCTGCAGGATGGGACAGACGAACACCGGGGAGCTGTTTTTT. Protein product: CACRMGQTNTGELFF.